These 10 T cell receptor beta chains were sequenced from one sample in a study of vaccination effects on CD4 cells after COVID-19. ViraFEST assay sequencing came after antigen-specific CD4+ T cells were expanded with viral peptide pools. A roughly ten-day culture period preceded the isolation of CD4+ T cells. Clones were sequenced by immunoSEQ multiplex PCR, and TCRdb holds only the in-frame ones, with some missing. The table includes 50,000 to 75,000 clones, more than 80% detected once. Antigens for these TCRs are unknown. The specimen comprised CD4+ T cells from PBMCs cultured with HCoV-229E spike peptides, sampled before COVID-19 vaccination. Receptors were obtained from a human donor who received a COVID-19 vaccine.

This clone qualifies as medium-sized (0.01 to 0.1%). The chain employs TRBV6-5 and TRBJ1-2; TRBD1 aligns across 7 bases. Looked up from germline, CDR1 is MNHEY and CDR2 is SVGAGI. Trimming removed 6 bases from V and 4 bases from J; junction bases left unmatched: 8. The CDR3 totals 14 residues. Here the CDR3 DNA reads TGTGCCAGCAGATCGACAGGGCAAGTCTATGGCTACACCTTC. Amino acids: CASRSTGQVYGYTF.

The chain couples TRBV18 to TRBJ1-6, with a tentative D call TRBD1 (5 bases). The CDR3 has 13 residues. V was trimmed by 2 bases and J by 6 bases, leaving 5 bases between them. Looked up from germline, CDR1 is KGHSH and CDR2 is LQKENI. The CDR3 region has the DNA TGTGCCAGCTCACCAGACAGTAATTCACCCCTCCACTTT. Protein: CASSPDSNSPLHF.

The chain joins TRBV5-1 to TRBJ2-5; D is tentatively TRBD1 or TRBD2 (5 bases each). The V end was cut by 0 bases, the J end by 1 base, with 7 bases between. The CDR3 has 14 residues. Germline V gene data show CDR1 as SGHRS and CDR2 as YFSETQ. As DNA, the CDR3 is TGCGCCAGCAGCTTGGGGGGGATCCAAGAGACCCAGTACTTC. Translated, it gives CASSLGGIQETQYF. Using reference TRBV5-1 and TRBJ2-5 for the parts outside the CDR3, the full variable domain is KAGVTQTPRYLIKTRGQQVTLSCSPISGHRSVSWYQQTPGQGLQFLFEYFSETQRNKGNFPGRFSGRQFSNSRSEMNVSTLELGDSALYLCASSLGGIQETQYFGPGTRLLVL.

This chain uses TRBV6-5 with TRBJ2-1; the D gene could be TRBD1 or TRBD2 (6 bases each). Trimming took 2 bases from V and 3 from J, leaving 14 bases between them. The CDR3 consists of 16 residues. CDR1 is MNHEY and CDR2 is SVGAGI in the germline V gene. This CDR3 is CASSYRAEGGYNEQFF. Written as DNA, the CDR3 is TGTGCCAGCAGTTACCGGGCGGAGGGGGGCTACAATGAGCAGTTCTTC.

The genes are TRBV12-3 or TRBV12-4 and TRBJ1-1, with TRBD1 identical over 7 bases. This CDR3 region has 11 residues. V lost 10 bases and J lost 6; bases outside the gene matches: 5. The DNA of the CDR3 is TGTGCCACCCAGGGGGGGGCTGAAGCTTTCTTT. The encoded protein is CATQGGAEAFF.

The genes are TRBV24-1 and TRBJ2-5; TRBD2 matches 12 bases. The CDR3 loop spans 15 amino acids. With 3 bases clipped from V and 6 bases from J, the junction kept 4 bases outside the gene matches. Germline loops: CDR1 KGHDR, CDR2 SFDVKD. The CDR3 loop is CATSDKTSGGKTQYF. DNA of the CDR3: TGTGCCACCAGTGATAAGACTAGCGGGGGAAAGACCCAGTACTTC.

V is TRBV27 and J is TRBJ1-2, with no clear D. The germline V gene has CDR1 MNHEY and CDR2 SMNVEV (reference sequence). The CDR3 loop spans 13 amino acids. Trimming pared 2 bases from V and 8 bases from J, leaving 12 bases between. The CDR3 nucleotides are TGTGCCAGCAGTTTACCTGGGTTTGGCGGCTACACCTTC. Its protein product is CASSLPGFGGYTF.

CDR3 bases: TGTGCCAGCAGCTTGGCCGGGACAGGGGAGCCAGATACGCAGTATTTT. Encoded protein: CASSLAGTGEPDTQYF. The chain employs TRBV5-5 and TRBJ2-3; 10 bases line up with TRBD1. This CDR3 region has 16 residues. Trimming removed 0 bases from V and 4 bases from J; junction bases left unmatched: 5. Per the germline V gene, CDR1 is SGHKS and CDR2 is YYEKEE (reference sequence).

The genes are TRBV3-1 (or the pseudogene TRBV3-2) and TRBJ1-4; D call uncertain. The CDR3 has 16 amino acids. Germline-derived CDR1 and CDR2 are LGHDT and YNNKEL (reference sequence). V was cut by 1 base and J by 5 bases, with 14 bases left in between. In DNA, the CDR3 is TGTGCCAGCAGCCAAGTAATTAGAGAGTCGAATGAAAAACTGTTTTTT. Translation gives CASSQVIRESNEKLFF.

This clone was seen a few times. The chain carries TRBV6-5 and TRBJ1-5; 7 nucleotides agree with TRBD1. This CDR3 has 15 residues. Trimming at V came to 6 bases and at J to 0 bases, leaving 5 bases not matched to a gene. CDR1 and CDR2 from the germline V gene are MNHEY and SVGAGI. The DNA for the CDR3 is TGTGCCAGCAGGAGACAGGGTTATAGCAATCAGCCCCAGCATTTT. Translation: CASRRQGYSNQPQHF.